The next 9 T cell receptor beta chains were all read from a single sample in a study of cytomegalovirus exposure and HLA in healthy donors. PCR involved 60 Vbeta and 13 Jbeta primers. Here immunoSEQ multiplex PCR was the method, and the copy in TCRdb shows in-frame clones only, minus some. The sample carries some 110,000 clones, roughly 80% recorded once. Source material: PBMCs. The receptors were sampled from a man aged 30-40 years in good health and CMV-seropositive.

The CDR3 bases are TGCGCCAGCAGCTTGGGGCAGTCCTACAATGAGCAGTTCTTC. It encodes CASSLGQSYNEQFF. The V gene is TRBV5-1, the J gene TRBJ2-1, with D unresolved. V was shortened by 0 bases and J by 1 base, with 5 bases between the two germline ends. The CDR3 extends over 14 amino acids. The V gene's germline CDR1 is SGHRS and CDR2 YFSETQ.

This rearrangement joins TRBV7-8 to TRBJ2-3; TRBD2 matches at 8 bases. Germline V gives CDR1 SGHVS, CDR2 FQNEAQ. V lost 3 bases and J lost 0; bases outside the gene matches: 8. This CDR3 contains 17 residues. CDR3 in amino acids: CASSFGSGLVSTDTQYF. CDR3 in DNA: TGTGCCAGCAGCTTTGGGTCGGGACTAGTAAGCACAGATACGCAGTATTTT. The full variable domain, in which reference TRBV7-8 and TRBJ2-3 provide the parts outside the CDR3, is GAGVSQSPRYKVAKRGQDVALRCDPISGHVSLFWYQQALGQGPEFLTYFQNEAQLDKSGLPSDRFFAERPEGSVSTLKIQRTQQEDSAVYLCASSFGSGLVSTDTQYFGPGTRLTVL.

A few counts support this clone. This chain connects TRBV5-1 to TRBJ2-2; 16 bases align to TRBD2. This CDR3 contains 16 residues. The germline CDR1 and CDR2 sequences are SGHRS and YFSETQ. V gave up 4 bases and J gave up 7 bases; unmatched junction bases: 4. CDR3 protein: CASSTGLAGGIGELFF. Written as DNA, the CDR3 is TGCGCCAGCAGCACGGGACTAGCGGGAGGGATCGGGGAGCTGTTTTTT.

This clone came up a few times. This chain links TRBV4-2 with TRBJ2-1, with 8 bases fitting TRBD2. The V and J ends lost 4 bases and 5 bases, in that order; junction bases with no gene match: 10. From germline, CDR1 is LGHNA and CDR2 YNFKEQ. The CDR3 loop spans 16 amino acids. This chain's CDR3 is CASSPAGTRGNNEQFF. CDR3 coding DNA: TGTGCCAGCAGCCCAGCGGGGACTAGGGGCAACAATGAGCAGTTCTTC.

V and J are TRBV5-8 and TRBJ1-4; weak D call: TRBD1 (6 bases). The germline CDR1 and CDR2 sequences are SGHTS and YDEGEE. V was trimmed by 6 bases and J by 3 bases, leaving 12 bases between them. This CDR3 is 14 amino acids long. The CDR3 DNA is TGTGCCAGCAACCTGTGGGGGCCTAATGAAAAACTGTTTTTT. It specifies CASNLWGPNEKLFF.

The J gene is TRBJ1-1, the V gene TRBV13; 12 bases map to TRBD1. The germline CDR1 and CDR2 sequences are PRHDT and FYEKMQ (reference sequence). The CDR3 is 15 residues long. Unmatched junction bases numbered 6, after V lost 5 bases and J lost 5 bases. The CDR3 is CASSPGQGAGTEAFF. In DNA, the CDR3 is TGTGCCAGCAGCCCGGGACAGGGGGCAGGAACTGAAGCTTTCTTT. Filled out from reference TRBV13 and TRBJ1-1, the complete variable domain reads AAGVIQSPRHLIKEKRETATLKCYPIPRHDTVYWYQQGPGQDPQFLISFYEKMQSDKGSIPDRFSAQQFSDYHSELNMSSLELGDSALYFCASSPGQGAGTEAFFGQGTRLTVV.

This chain links TRBV11-1 with TRBJ2-7, with 8 bases fitting TRBD2. Unmatched junction bases numbered 9, after V lost 5 bases and J lost 3 bases. The CDR3 loop spans 15 amino acids. Germline loops: CDR1 SGHAT, CDR2 FQDESV (reference sequence). The DNA of the CDR3 is TGTGCCAGCAGCCCTCGATTAGCGGGAAGCTACGAGCAGTACGTC. Translated, it gives CASSPRLAGSYEQYV.

The chain combines TRBV30 with TRBJ2-7; D is perhaps TRBD1 (6 bases). V was clipped by 5 bases and J by 5 bases, with 13 bases between them. This CDR3 comprises 12 residues. Looked up from germline, CDR1 is GTSNPN and CDR2 is SVGIG (reference sequence). The CDR3 region has the DNA TGTGCCTGGGGGACATCCAGGGACGAGCAGTACTTC. Translation: CAWGTSRDEQYF.

A single count supports this clone. The chain couples TRBV7-9 to TRBJ1-1; tentative D call: TRBD1 (5 bases). This CDR3 contains 17 residues. Germline CDR1 reads SEHNR; CDR2 reads FQNEAQ (reference sequence). The ends were cut back, 2 bases at V and 5 bases at J, with 21 bases in the middle. CDR3 DNA sequence: TGTGCCAGCAGCTTAAAAGGTGATTGGGGGGGGAGTACTGAAGCTTTCTTT. Amino acid sequence: CASSLKGDWGGSTEAFF.